What follows describes a single T cell receptor (beta chain). This clonotype appeared many times. Its antigen target is currently unknown. Base-call qualities are not available, and no considerably larger clone is one nucleotide away. This specimen comes from a study of T cell repertoires in cytomegalovirus infection (dated by TCRdb to about 2019). In the study overall: The peptide stimulations were aimed at well-studied HLA-B-restricted epitopes as well as recently identified HLA-C-restricted CMV epitopes, whose presentation resists viral immunomodulation. The HLA type of each donor mattered for the analysis, because public TCR beta signatures pointed to carriage of CMV infection along with the matching HLA type. General study outcomes and caveats: The ex vivo response was dominated by HLA-C-restricted CMV-specific TCR beta clonotypes, which also provided the single most frequent clonotype in two of eight donors. Carriers of CMV infection plus the relevant HLA type were discriminated by the cumulative frequency of public TCR beta family members in the study cohort and in an independent 352-donor cohort.

According to the study, the label for this sample's treatment or condition signals: in vitro stimulation with specific CMV peptide epitopes to enrich CMV-specific T cells. These reads were obtained on an Illumina HiSeq 1500. TCRdb handled the public reads itself, with Q25 trimming in fastp and clone calling in MiXCR, and kept productive beta chains. Each record represents a unique CDR3 protein, reported with the most common genes and DNA among its rows. The sample table lists roughly 100,000 distinct CDR3 sequences, roughly 39% of them with a count of one. The ten largest account for 65% to 75% of the sample. The CDR3 runs 15 residues from the cysteine to the phenylalanine. Only CDR3 DNA is held: 45 bases, read in frame from base 1. Trimmed from V: 3 bases; trimmed from J: 1 base; junction bases lacking a gene match: 3. The CDR1 and CDR2 encoded by the germline V gene (reference sequence) are PRHDT and FYEKMQ.

This TCR derives from a human donor in good health (CMV status not recorded). Some clones in this sample may be carry-over from other donors' samples. The chain joins TRBV13 to TRBJ2-3; a stretch of 8 junction bases matches TRBD2. The starting material was CD8+ T cells from cultured PBMCs, obtained from culture after CMV antigen stimulation. The CDR3 amino acid sequence is: CASSFSGEGTDTQYF. The bases are TGTGCCAGCAGCTTTAGCGGGGAGGGCACAGATACGCAGTATTTT.